Judged by abundance, the clone carrying this T cell receptor (beta chain) is medium-sized. CDR1 and CDR2 from the germline V gene are SGHDN and FVKESK. V lost 1 base and J lost 9, with 15 bases in between. This CDR3 contains 14 residues. The data are from a study of graft-versus-host responses after intestinal transplantation. The wider study: Each transplant was multivisceral, liver-intestinal, or isolated intestinal.

Responders (around 200,000, CFSE-labeled) were co-plated with around 200,000 irradiated, violet-dye-labeled stimulators. Dividing CFSE-low CD3+CD4+ and CD3+CD8+ responders were isolated by sorting after the reaction. Method: immunoSEQ multiplex PCR; TCRdb's copy keeps in-frame clones and lacks some. The sample holds around 15,000 clones; more than 25% are singletons and the top ten take around 3.7%. This rearrangement joins TRBV14 to TRBJ1-2, with D possibly being TRBD1 (6 bases). The clonotype originates from a human patient who received an intestinal transplant. The specimen was alloreactive CD4+ T cells from a mixed lymphocyte reaction culture, collected before intestinal transplant. This sample's subset: CFSE-low proliferating T cells sorted from roughly six-day pre-transplant mixed lymphocyte reaction (GvH or HvG direction). CDR3 sequence: CASSQAGQRSSYTF. DNA of the CDR3: TGTGCCAGCAGCCAAGCCGGACAGAGATCTAGCTACACCTTC.